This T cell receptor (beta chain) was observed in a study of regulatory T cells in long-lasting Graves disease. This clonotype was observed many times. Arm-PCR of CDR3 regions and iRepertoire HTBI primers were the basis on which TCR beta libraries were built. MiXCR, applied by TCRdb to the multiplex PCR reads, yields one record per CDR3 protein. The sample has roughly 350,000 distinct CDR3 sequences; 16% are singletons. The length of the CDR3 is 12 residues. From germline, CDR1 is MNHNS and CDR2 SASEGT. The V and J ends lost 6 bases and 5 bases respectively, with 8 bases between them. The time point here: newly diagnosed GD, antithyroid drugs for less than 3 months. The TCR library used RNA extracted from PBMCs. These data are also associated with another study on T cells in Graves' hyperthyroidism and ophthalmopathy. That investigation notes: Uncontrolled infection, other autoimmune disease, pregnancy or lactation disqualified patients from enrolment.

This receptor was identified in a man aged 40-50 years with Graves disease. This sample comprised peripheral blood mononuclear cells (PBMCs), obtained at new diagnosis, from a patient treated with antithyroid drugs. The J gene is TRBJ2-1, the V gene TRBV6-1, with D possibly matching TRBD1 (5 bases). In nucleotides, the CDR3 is TGTGCCAGCAGAGACAGAAACAATGAGCAGTTCTTC. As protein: CASRDRNNEQFF.